Sequencing of this T cell receptor beta chain was carried out in a study of T-cell reconstitution after alpha-beta-depleted transplantation in children (dated by TCRdb to between 2015 and 2016). About the investigation overall: Using TCR repertoire profiling, the study quantitatively followed how T-cell immune reconstitution unfolded in children after TCRalphabeta/CD19-depleted allogeneic hematopoietic cell transplantation.

This clonotype was counted ten times or more. The antigen it recognizes is unknown. Base-call qualities are not available, and no considerably larger clone is one nucleotide away. Libraries were prepared through PCR. Sequenced using an Illumina HiSeq 2500. Molecular barcoding was employed in the preparation of TCR libraries, with unique molecular identifiers being used to normalize TCRbeta repertoire quantification. TCRdb reprocessing: public reads trimmed at Q25 with fastp, clones called with MiXCR, in-frame beta chains kept. Rows are combined by CDR3 protein, so each entry shows the most common genes and DNA. The table for this sample lists tens of thousands of distinct CDR3 sequences; more than 5.5% of them were counted only once. The ten largest clones represent approximately 2.4% of the sample. Per the germline V gene, SGHRS is the CDR1 and YFSETQ is the CDR2. Reading from cysteine to phenylalanine, the CDR3 counts 11 amino acids. The CDR3 DNA has 33 bases and is translated from base 1. V is clipped by 0 bases and J by 5 bases, and the sequence between their germline boundaries is 2 bases long.

This TCR came from a human donor who donated a stem cell graft to a child with acute lymphoblastic leukemia. The specimen comprised PBMCs from the stem cell graft donor, sampled from the stem cell graft. The chain was built from TRBV5-1 and TRBJ2-5, with the D segment identity uncertain. The CDR3: CASSLDETQYF. In nucleotide form, the sequence is TGCGCCAGCAGCTTGGACGAGACCCAGTACTTC.